This T cell receptor beta chain was captured by sequencing in a study of shared clonotypes between healthy human individuals. Study details: Donors, aged 18 to 49, were a couple of women and three men.

Findings and caveats of the study: Apart from blood, nothing was sampled; tissue repertoires likely differ.

The CDR3 sequence is 14 residues long. Trimming removed 3 bases from V and 0 bases from J, with 7 bases in between. Germline V gene lookup returns CDR1 SGDLS and CDR2 YYNGEE. CD45RO-negative cells were positively selected for CCR7, leaving out terminally differentiated effector memory CD45RA+ cells. Those who donated were healthy HIV-negative adults, with no recent acute infections or vaccinations reported. As for this clone: What it binds is not known.

In the authors' workflow: Junction-only immunoSEQ data arrived without quality scores, meaning filtering differed. Some clones are missing from TCRdb's copy, which holds only in-frame ones; the method was immunoSEQ multiplex PCR. Clone size and the V and J calls come from that table; the DNA yielded D and trimming. Here the sample spans about 2 million clones, about 95% being singletons. The chain carries TRBV9 and TRBJ1-5, with D perhaps matching TRBD1 (5 bases). Sequenced sample: naive CD8+ T cells sorted from blood. The receptor comes from a man aged 18 to 29 in good health. The CDR3 protein is CASSAQDSNQPQHF. CDR3 sequence (DNA): TGTGCCAGCAGCGCACAGGATAGCAATCAGCCCCAGCATTTT.